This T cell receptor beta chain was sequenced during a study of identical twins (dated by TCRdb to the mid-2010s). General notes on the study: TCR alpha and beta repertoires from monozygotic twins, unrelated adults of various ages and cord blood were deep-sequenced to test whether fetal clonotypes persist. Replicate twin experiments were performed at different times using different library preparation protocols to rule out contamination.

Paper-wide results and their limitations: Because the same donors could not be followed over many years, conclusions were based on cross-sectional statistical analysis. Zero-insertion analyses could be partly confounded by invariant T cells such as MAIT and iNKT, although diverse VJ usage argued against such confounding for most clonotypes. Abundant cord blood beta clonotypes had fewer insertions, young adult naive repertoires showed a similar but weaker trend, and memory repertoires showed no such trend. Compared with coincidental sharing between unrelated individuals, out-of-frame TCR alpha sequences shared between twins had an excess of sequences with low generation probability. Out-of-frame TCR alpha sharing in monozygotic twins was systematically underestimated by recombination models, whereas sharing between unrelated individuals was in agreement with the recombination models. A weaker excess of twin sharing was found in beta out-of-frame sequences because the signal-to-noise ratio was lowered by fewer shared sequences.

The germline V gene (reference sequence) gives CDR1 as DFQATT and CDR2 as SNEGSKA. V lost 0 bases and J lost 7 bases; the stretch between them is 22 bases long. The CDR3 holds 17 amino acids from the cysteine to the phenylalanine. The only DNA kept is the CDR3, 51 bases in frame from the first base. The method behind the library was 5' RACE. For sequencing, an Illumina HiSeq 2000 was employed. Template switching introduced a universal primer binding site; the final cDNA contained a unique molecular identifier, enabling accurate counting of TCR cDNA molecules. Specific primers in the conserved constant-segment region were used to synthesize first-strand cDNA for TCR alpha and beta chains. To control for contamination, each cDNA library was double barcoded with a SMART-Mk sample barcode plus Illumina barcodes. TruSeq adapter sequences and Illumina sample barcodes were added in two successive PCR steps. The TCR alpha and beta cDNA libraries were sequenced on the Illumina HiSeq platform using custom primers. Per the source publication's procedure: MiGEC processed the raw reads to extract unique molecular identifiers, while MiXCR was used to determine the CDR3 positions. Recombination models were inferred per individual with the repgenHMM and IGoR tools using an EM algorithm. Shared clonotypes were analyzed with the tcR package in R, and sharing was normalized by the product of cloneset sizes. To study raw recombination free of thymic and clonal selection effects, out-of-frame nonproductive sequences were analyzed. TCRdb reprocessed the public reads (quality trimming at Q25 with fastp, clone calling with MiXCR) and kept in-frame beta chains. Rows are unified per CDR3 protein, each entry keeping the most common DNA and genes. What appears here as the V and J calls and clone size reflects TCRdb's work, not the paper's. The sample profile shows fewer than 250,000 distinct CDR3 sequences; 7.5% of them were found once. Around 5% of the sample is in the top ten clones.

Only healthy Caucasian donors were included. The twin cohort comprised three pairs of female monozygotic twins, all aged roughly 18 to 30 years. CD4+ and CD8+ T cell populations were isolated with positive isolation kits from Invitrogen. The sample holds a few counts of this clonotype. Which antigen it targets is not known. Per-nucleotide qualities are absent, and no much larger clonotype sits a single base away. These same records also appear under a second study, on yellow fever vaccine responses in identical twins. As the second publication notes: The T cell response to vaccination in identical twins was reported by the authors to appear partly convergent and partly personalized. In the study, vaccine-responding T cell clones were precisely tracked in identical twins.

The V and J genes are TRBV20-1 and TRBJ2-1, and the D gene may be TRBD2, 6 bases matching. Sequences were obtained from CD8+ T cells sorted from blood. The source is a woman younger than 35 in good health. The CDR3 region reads CSAREGGLPTRYNEQFF. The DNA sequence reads TGCAGTGCTAGAGAGGGAGGACTTCCCACGAGATATAATGAGCAGTTCTTC.